What follows are 2 T cell receptor beta chains derived from one specimen sequenced in a study of radiotherapy plus CTLA-4 blockade in lung cancer. Using immunoSEQ multiplex PCR, the repertoire was profiled, and TCRdb retains in-frame clones only, with some absent. The data contain some 90,000 clones, roughly 80% of them seen just once; the ten biggest clones take up 0.82%. The sequencing here drew on peripheral blood, taken from a patient treated with radiotherapy plus ipilimumab. These receptors came from a human donor with non-small cell lung cancer who had stable disease on radiotherapy plus ipilimumab.

The genes are TRBV6-5 and TRBJ1-5; maybe TRBD1 (6 bases). In germline, CDR1 is MNHEY, CDR2 SVGAGI. V gave up 6 bases and J gave up 2 bases, with 14 bases separating them. This CDR3 comprises 15 residues. The CDR3 DNA sequence: TGTGCCAGCAGCCCCGGGGGGGGCGGCAATCAGCCCCAGCATTTT. Translating gives CASSPGGGGNQPQHF.

The chain combines TRBV6-6 with TRBJ2-1, with TRBD2 identical over 10 bases. The CDR3 runs to 15 residues. Germline V gene lookup returns CDR1 MNHNY and CDR2 SVGAGI (reference sequence). V lost 5 bases and J lost 0; bases outside the gene matches: 1. DNA for the CDR3: TGTGCCAGCAGTCCTAGCGGGAGCTCCTACAATGAGCAGTTCTTC. Its protein product is CASSPSGSSYNEQFF.